This TCR beta chain emerged from a study of shared clonotypes between healthy human individuals. Germline-derived CDR1 and CDR2 are MNHEY and SVGAGI. Trimming removed 2 bases from V and 2 bases from J, with 10 bases in between. There are 14 residues in the CDR3. Naive-designated CD8 cells lacked CD45RO, were positively enriched for CCR7, and omitted terminally differentiated effector memory CD45RA+ cells. Assay used: immunoSEQ multiplex PCR; TCRdb lists only in-frame clones, some missing. The table shows about 2.1 million clones, with 90% to 95% occurring only once. The sequenced sample consisted of naive CD8+ T cells from PBMCs. The V gene is TRBV6-5, the J gene TRBJ2-7; D is perhaps TRBD1 (6 bases). This clonotype originated in a man aged 18 to 30 in good health. Some clones in this sample may be carry-over from other donors' samples. In nucleotides, the CDR3 is TGTGCCAGCAGTTACCTAGGACAGCCCTACGAGCAGTACTTC. Translation gives CASSYLGQPYEQYF.